This T cell receptor (beta chain) came from a study of cytomegalovirus exposure and HLA in healthy donors. The PCR used 60 Vbeta and 13 Jbeta primers. Method: immunoSEQ multiplex PCR; TCRdb's copy keeps in-frame clones and lacks some. This listing includes approximately 100,000 clones. The source of this sequence is a man between 50 and 59 years old in good health and CMV-seropositive. Source material: PBMCs.

This CDR3 reads CASSLATEHNEQFF. The CDR3 bases are TGCGCCAGCAGCTTGGCAACAGAACACAATGAGCAGTTCTTC. This sequence joins TRBV5-1 and TRBJ2-1, with D uncertain. The CDR3 runs to 14 residues. Germline CDR1 is SGHRS and CDR2 is YFSETQ. V was shortened by 0 bases and J by 5 bases, with 9 bases between the two germline ends.